Reported below is one T cell receptor beta chain. Germline lookup yields CDR1 SGHAT and CDR2 FQNNGV. The CDR3 length is 15 residues. Trimming removed 5 bases at V and 0 bases at J, with 11 bases between. This sample is drawn from a study of T-cell reconstitution after alpha-beta-depleted transplantation in children. Unique molecular identifiers tagged the TCRbeta library. One entry per CDR3 protein results from TCRdb running MiXCR on the PCR reads. The sample shows 350,000 to 500,000 distinct CDR3 sequences, approximately 42% of them seen only once. The chain employs TRBV11-2 and TRBJ1-3; D is unresolved. Specimen: PBMCs, collected before TCRalphabeta/CD19-depleted stem cell transplant. This TCR was sampled from a girl aged 2-15 years with aplastic anemia, due to receive a stem cell transplant. CDR3 loop: CASSRQDYSGNTIYF. In DNA, the CDR3 is TGTGCCAGCAGCCGTCAGGATTACTCTGGAAACACCATATATTTT.